This is a list of T cell receptor beta chains from one sample in a study of cytomegalovirus exposure and HLA in healthy donors. Profiled with immunoSEQ multiplex PCR; TCRdb holds only in-frame clones, not every one. The repertoire has around 190,000 clones, approximately 80% of them found once; the top ten carry more than 0.5%. Sequencing input: PBMCs. These receptors were taken from a woman aged 45-60 years in good health and CMV-seronegative. Each CDR3 is given with its conserved first and last residue. The order of the fields is V gene, J gene, clone size, D gene, CDR3 protein, CDR3 DNA. A D gene is named only where the DNA matches it firmly. For some rows the clone size is stated as once, few or many, or as a class when expanded; others skip it.

v_gene: TRBV5-1
j_gene: TRBJ2-2
abundance: NA
d_gene: NA
CDR3aa: CASTGVEAGELFF
CDR3nt: TGCGCCAGCACGGGGGTTGAGGCCGGGGAGCTGTTTTTT

v_gene: TRBV25-1
j_gene: TRBJ1-1
abundance: NA
d_gene: TRBD1
CDR3aa: CASSEAGRGPSEAFF
CDR3nt: TGTGCCAGCAGTGAGGCTGGCAGGGGGCCCTCTGAAGCTTTCTTT

v_gene: TRBV5-1
j_gene: TRBJ2-7
abundance: NA
d_gene: TRBD1
CDR3aa: CASSLASLTGTGAYEQYF
CDR3nt: TGCGCCAGCAGCTTGGCTTCCCTGACCGGGACAGGGGCCTACGAGCAGTACTTC

v_gene: TRBV27
j_gene: TRBJ1-1
abundance: NA
d_gene: TRBD1
CDR3aa: CASSLVDRDTEAFF
CDR3nt: TGTGCCAGCAGTTTGGTGGACAGGGACACTGAAGCTTTCTTT

v_gene: TRBV4-1
j_gene: TRBJ1-1
abundance: NA
d_gene: NA
CDR3aa: CASSQVLLGSDAFF
CDR3nt: TGCGCCAGCAGCCAGGTCCTTCTTGGCAGCGATGCTTTCTTT

v_gene: TRBV27
j_gene: TRBJ2-1
abundance: NA
d_gene: NA
CDR3aa: CASSITGTTGNEQFF
CDR3nt: TGTGCCAGCAGTATTACAGGGACTACCGGCAATGAGCAGTTCTTC

v_gene: TRBV11-2
j_gene: TRBJ1-1
abundance: NA
d_gene: NA
CDR3aa: CASSRDRNTEAFF
CDR3nt: TGTGCCAGCAGTCGTGACAGAAACACTGAAGCTTTCTTT

v_gene: TRBV2
j_gene: TRBJ1-2
abundance: NA
d_gene: NA
CDR3aa: CASREEGSYGYTF
CDR3nt: TGTGCCAGCAGGGAGGAGGGATCCTATGGCTACACCTTC

v_gene: TRBV2
j_gene: TRBJ2-1
abundance: NA
d_gene: NA
CDR3aa: CASTGDGTYNEQFF
CDR3nt: TGTGCCAGCACGGGGGACGGAACCTACAATGAGCAGTTCTTC

v_gene: TRBV6-6
j_gene: TRBJ2-7
abundance: NA
d_gene: NA
CDR3aa: CASRGPPSEQYF
CDR3nt: TGTGCCAGCAGGGGGCCTCCCTCCGAGCAGTACTTC

v_gene: TRBV2
j_gene: TRBJ1-4
abundance: NA
d_gene: NA
CDR3aa: CAVSGQGGEKLFF
CDR3nt: TGTGCCGTCTCGGGCCAGGGCGGCGAAAAACTGTTTTTT

v_gene: TRBV5-1
j_gene: TRBJ1-2
abundance: NA
d_gene: TRBD1
CDR3aa: CASSLGTGAGYGYTF
CDR3nt: TGCGCCAGCAGCTTGGGCACAGGGGCAGGATATGGCTACACCTTC

v_gene: TRBV18
j_gene: TRBJ1-2
abundance: NA
d_gene: NA
CDR3aa: CASSPSGVGDYGYTF
CDR3nt: TGTGCCAGCTCACCCTCCGGCGTAGGGGACTATGGCTACACCTTC

v_gene: TRBV7-8
j_gene: TRBJ1-1
abundance: NA
d_gene: NA
CDR3aa: CASSLEPGYTEAFF
CDR3nt: TGTGCCAGCAGCTTAGAGCCTGGTTACACTGAAGCTTTCTTT

v_gene: TRBV4-3
j_gene: TRBJ2-5
abundance: NA
d_gene: TRBD1
CDR3aa: CASSRGQGGLQETQYF
CDR3nt: TGCGCCAGCAGCCGAGGACAGGGGGGCCTCCAAGAGACCCAGTACTTC

v_gene: TRBV5-5
j_gene: TRBJ2-5
abundance: NA
d_gene: TRBD2
CDR3aa: CASSLGEGRQETQYF
CDR3nt: TGTGCCAGCAGCTTGGGGGAGGGTAGACAAGAGACCCAGTACTTC

v_gene: TRBV29-1
j_gene: TRBJ2-3
abundance: NA
d_gene: TRBD1
CDR3aa: CSAPPQGATDTQYF
CDR3nt: TGCAGCGCTCCCCCCCAGGGGGCAACAGATACGCAGTATTTT

v_gene: TRBV5-1
j_gene: TRBJ2-6
abundance: NA
d_gene: NA
CDR3aa: CASSSALASGANVLTF
CDR3nt: TGCGCCAGCAGCTCCGCACTAGCCTCTGGGGCCAACGTCCTGACTTTC

v_gene: TRBV7-6
j_gene: TRBJ2-3
abundance: NA
d_gene: NA
CDR3aa: CASSFRGSGITDTQYF
CDR3nt: TGTGCCAGCAGCTTTCGCGGTAGCGGCATCACAGATACGCAGTATTTT

v_gene: TRBV2
j_gene: TRBJ1-3
abundance: few
d_gene: TRBD1
CDR3aa: CASSRQGRNTIYF
CDR3nt: TGTGCCAGCAGCCGACAGGGTAGAAACACCATATATTTT

v_gene: TRBV5-4
j_gene: TRBJ2-2
abundance: few
d_gene: NA
CDR3aa: CASSLPGQPTGELFF
CDR3nt: TGTGCCAGCAGCCTGCCGGGACAACCCACCGGGGAGCTGTTTTTT

v_gene: TRBV4-3
j_gene: TRBJ1-2
abundance: NA
d_gene: NA
CDR3aa: CASSQRPGLNYGYTF
CDR3nt: TGCGCCAGCAGCCAAAGGCCAGGACTAAACTATGGCTACACCTTC

v_gene: TRBV28
j_gene: TRBJ2-5
abundance: NA
d_gene: NA
CDR3aa: CASSLAKETQYF
CDR3nt: TGTGCCAGCAGTTTGGCAAAGGAGACCCAGTACTTC

v_gene: TRBV5-4
j_gene: TRBJ2-5
abundance: NA
d_gene: TRBD2
CDR3aa: CASIPRPSGGGETQYF
CDR3nt: TGTGCCAGCATCCCTAGACCTAGCGGGGGAGGGGAGACCCAGTACTTC

v_gene: TRBV4-3
j_gene: TRBJ2-3
abundance: NA
d_gene: NA
CDR3aa: CASSQDYTSTQYF
CDR3nt: TGCGCCAGCAGCCAAGATTATACGAGTACGCAGTATTTT

v_gene: TRBV7-9
j_gene: TRBJ1-1
abundance: NA
d_gene: TRBD1
CDR3aa: CASSLVAGGKEAFF
CDR3nt: TGTGCCAGCAGCTTAGTAGCAGGGGGGAAGGAAGCTTTCTTT

v_gene: TRBV5-6
j_gene: TRBJ2-7
abundance: few
d_gene: NA
CDR3aa: CASSWERDTSYEQYF
CDR3nt: TGTGCCAGCAGCTGGGAAAGGGACACTTCCTACGAGCAGTACTTC

v_gene: TRBV19
j_gene: TRBJ2-1
abundance: NA
d_gene: NA
CDR3aa: CASSVGGRVVGNEQFF
CDR3nt: TGTGCCAGTAGTGTGGGGGGACGGGTGGTGGGCAATGAGCAGTTCTTC

v_gene: TRBV10-3
j_gene: TRBJ1-5
abundance: NA
d_gene: NA
CDR3aa: CAISEQTEQPQHF
CDR3nt: TGTGCCATCAGTGAGCAGACAGAACAGCCCCAGCATTTT

v_gene: TRBV7-8
j_gene: TRBJ2-3
abundance: NA
d_gene: TRBD2
CDR3aa: CASSYRAGLAGVSSTDTQYF
CDR3nt: TGTGCCAGCAGCTACCGCGCGGGACTAGCGGGAGTGAGCAGCACAGATACGCAGTATTTT

v_gene: TRBV7-9
j_gene: TRBJ2-5
abundance: once
d_gene: NA
CDR3aa: CASSLTSDSWKTQYF
CDR3nt: TGTGCCAGCAGCTTAACATCAGATAGCTGGAAGACCCAGTACTTC

v_gene: TRBV5-1
j_gene: TRBJ2-7
abundance: NA
d_gene: NA
CDR3aa: CASSLVPGSYEQYF
CDR3nt: TGCGCCAGCAGCTTGGTGCCGGGATCCTACGAGCAGTACTTC

v_gene: TRBV5-4
j_gene: TRBJ2-5
abundance: NA
d_gene: TRBD2
CDR3aa: CASRSGGQETQYF
CDR3nt: TGTGCCAGCAGAAGCGGGGGGCAGGAGACCCAGTACTTC

v_gene: TRBV5-6
j_gene: TRBJ2-1
abundance: once
d_gene: NA
CDR3aa: CASSLVGGSPGEQFF
CDR3nt: TGTGCCAGCAGCTTGGTCGGGGGATCCCCCGGTGAGCAGTTCTTC

v_gene: TRBV9
j_gene: TRBJ2-2
abundance: NA
d_gene: NA
CDR3aa: CASSPRVGGGTGELFF
CDR3nt: TGTGCCAGCAGCCCAAGAGTGGGCGGAGGCACCGGGGAGCTGTTTTTT

v_gene: TRBV6-5
j_gene: TRBJ2-1
abundance: NA
d_gene: TRBD2
CDR3aa: CASSQLAGGRNEQFF
CDR3nt: TGTGCCAGCAGCCAACTAGCGGGAGGGCGCAATGAGCAGTTCTTC

v_gene: TRBV20-1
j_gene: TRBJ1-3
abundance: NA
d_gene: NA
CDR3aa: CSARGNTIYF
CDR3nt: TGCAGTGCCAGGGGAAACACCATATATTTT

v_gene: TRBV28
j_gene: TRBJ1-6
abundance: NA
d_gene: NA
CDR3aa: CASSLGVGQYSPLHF
CDR3nt: TGTGCCAGCAGTTTAGGAGTTGGCCAATATTCACCCCTCCACTTT

v_gene: TRBV7-9
j_gene: TRBJ2-3
abundance: few
d_gene: NA
CDR3aa: CASSPAAARDTQYF
CDR3nt: TGTGCCAGCAGCCCCGCAGCTGCTAGGGATACGCAGTATTTT

v_gene: TRBV15
j_gene: TRBJ2-1
abundance: NA
d_gene: TRBD2
CDR3aa: CATSRGLILADSYNEQFF
CDR3nt: TGTGCCACCAGCAGAGGGCTAATACTAGCGGACTCCTACAATGAGCAGTTCTTC

v_gene: TRBV5-1
j_gene: TRBJ2-5
abundance: NA
d_gene: TRBD1
CDR3aa: CASSRSGQGERTQYF
CDR3nt: TGCGCCAGCAGCCGCTCGGGACAGGGGGAGCGGACCCAGTACTTC

v_gene: TRBV7-2
j_gene: TRBJ1-2
abundance: NA
d_gene: NA
CDR3aa: CASSFVGNGYTF
CDR3nt: TGTGCCAGCAGCTTCGTCGGGAATGGCTACACCTTC

v_gene: TRBV28
j_gene: TRBJ1-3
abundance: NA
d_gene: TRBD1
CDR3aa: CASSIKTGGSGNTIYF
CDR3nt: TGTGCCAGCAGTATTAAAACAGGGGGCTCTGGAAACACCATATATTTT

v_gene: TRBV15
j_gene: TRBJ2-7
abundance: NA
d_gene: NA
CDR3aa: CATSRDPAGAGGYEQYF
CDR3nt: TGTGCCACCAGCAGAGACCCGGCAGGGGCCGGAGGTTACGAGCAGTACTTC

v_gene: TRBV4-1
j_gene: TRBJ2-3
abundance: NA
d_gene: TRBD2
CDR3aa: CASSQVRAGVTDTQYF
CDR3nt: TGCGCCAGCAGCCAAGTTCGGGCGGGAGTCACAGATACGCAGTATTTT

v_gene: TRBV4-1
j_gene: TRBJ1-5
abundance: NA
d_gene: TRBD1
CDR3aa: CASSHTQGGEPQHF
CDR3nt: TGCGCCAGCAGCCATACGCAGGGGGGTGAGCCCCAGCATTTT

v_gene: TRBV27
j_gene: TRBJ2-7
abundance: NA
d_gene: NA
CDR3aa: CASRSDYYEQYF
CDR3nt: TGTGCCAGCAGGTCGGACTACTACGAGCAGTACTTC

v_gene: TRBV29-1
j_gene: TRBJ2-5
abundance: NA
d_gene: NA
CDR3aa: CSVAPGGVAETQYF
CDR3nt: TGCAGCGTCGCCCCCGGAGGGGTGGCGGAGACCCAGTACTTC

v_gene: TRBV28
j_gene: TRBJ1-5
abundance: NA
d_gene: TRBD1
CDR3aa: CASSSLVTGGPVPFRNQPQHF
CDR3nt: TGTGCCAGCAGTTCCCTGGTAACAGGGGGGCCTGTTCCGTTTCGCAATCAGCCCCAGCATTTT